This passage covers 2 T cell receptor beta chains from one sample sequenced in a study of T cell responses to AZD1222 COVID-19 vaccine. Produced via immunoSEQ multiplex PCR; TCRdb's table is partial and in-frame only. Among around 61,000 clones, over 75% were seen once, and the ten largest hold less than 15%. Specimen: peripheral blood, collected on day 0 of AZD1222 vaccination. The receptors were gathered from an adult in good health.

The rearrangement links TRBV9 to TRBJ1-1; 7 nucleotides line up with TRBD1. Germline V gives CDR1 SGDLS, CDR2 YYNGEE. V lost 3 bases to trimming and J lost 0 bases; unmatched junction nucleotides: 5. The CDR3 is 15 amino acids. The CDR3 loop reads CASSDLTGMNTEAFF. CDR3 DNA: TGTGCCAGCAGCGACCTGACAGGGATGAACACTGAAGCTTTCTTT.

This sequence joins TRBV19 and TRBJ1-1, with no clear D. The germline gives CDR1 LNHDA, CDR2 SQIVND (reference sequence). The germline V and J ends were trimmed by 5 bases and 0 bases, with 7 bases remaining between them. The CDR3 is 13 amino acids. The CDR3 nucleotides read TGTGCCAGTAGTCGGACCATGAACACTGAAGCTTTCTTT. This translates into CASSRTMNTEAFF.